The 5 T cell receptor beta chains given below trace back to one sample, sequenced in a study of Ad26.COV2.S vaccination and SARS-CoV-2 variants. Regarding treatment: some 20 received Ad26.COV2.S at low or high dose, single or two shots; several received placebo; per-sample allocation not given. Following the first vaccine or placebo injection, samples were taken on day 63. Generated by immunoSEQ multiplex PCR, the TCRdb table keeps only in-frame clones and is missing some. The sample has hundreds of thousands of clones; about 88% are singletons. This sample comprised peripheral blood, obtained in a trial of Ad26.COV2.S vaccine versus placebo. The receptors were sampled from a person aged 18-65 years who received the Ad26.COV2.S COVID-19 vaccine or a placebo.

The rearrangement joins TRBV5-1 to TRBJ1-1; D gene ambiguous. Trimming stripped 0 bases from V and 1 base from J, with 7 bases between. CDR3 length equals 14 residues. Germline CDR1 and CDR2: SGHRS and YFSETQ. This CDR3 is CASSLGAGNTEAFF. The CDR3 DNA reads as TGCGCCAGCAGCTTGGGGGCGGGGAACACTGAAGCTTTCTTT.

This chain uses TRBV5-1 with TRBJ2-3; 12 bases are a match to TRBD2. Trimming cost V 4 bases and J 4 bases; bases outside gene matches: 7. This CDR3 comprises 16 residues. Germline CDR1 and CDR2: SGHRS and YFSETQ. CDR3 loop: CASSRELAGGADTQYF. CDR3 coding DNA: TGCGCCAGCAGCCGGGAGCTAGCGGGGGGGGCAGATACGCAGTATTTT.

A word on this clone: The same CDR3 is also encoded by other DNA sequences in this sample. The chain recombines TRBV7-2 with TRBJ2-5, with unresolved D. Germline V gene data show CDR1 as SGHTA and CDR2 as FQGNSA. This CDR3 has 11 amino acids. The V end lost 5 bases, the J end lost 3 bases, and 4 bases lay between the germline ends. The CDR3 bases are TGTGCCAGCAGCCTAAAAGAGACCCAGTACTTC. This gives the protein CASSLKETQYF.

This sequence joins TRBV7-3 and TRBJ2-7; D remains unclear. Trimming cost V 5 bases and J 5 bases, with 13 bases left between them. This CDR3 has 13 amino acids. Germline loops: CDR1 SGHTA, CDR2 FQGTGA. In DNA, the CDR3 is TGTGCCAGCAGCCACGGAAGAGATAACGAGCAGTACTTC. It codes for CASSHGRDNEQYF.

V is TRBV6-5 and J is TRBJ1-5, with D hard to call. CDR1 and CDR2 from the germline V gene are MNHEY and SVGAGI. V lost 7 bases, J lost 0 bases, and 13 bases lay in between. CDR3 length equals 15 residues. DNA for the CDR3: TGTGCCAGCATGGGGAGCCTTTATAGCAATCAGCCCCAGCATTTT. It encodes CASMGSLYSNQPQHF.